Listed here are 18 T cell receptor beta chains from one sample, sequenced in a study of T cells after yellow fever vaccination. TCRdb reprocessed the 5' RACE reads with MiXCR, giving one entry per CDR3 protein. The table has about 160,000 distinct CDR3 sequences, about 7% seen once; the top ten hold approximately 2.4%. The sample in question was CD4+ T cells sorted from PBMCs, obtained roughly 5 days after the first yellow fever vaccination. These receptor sequences come from a man aged 18-30 years who received the YFV17D yellow fever vaccine.

The V and J genes are TRBV5-1 and TRBJ2-3; D not resolved. The CDR3 extends over 12 amino acids. The germline gives CDR1 SGHRS, CDR2 YFSETQ. V was clipped by 4 bases and J by 6 bases, with 9 bases between them. The CDR3 sequence: CASSIVGDTQYF. The CDR3 DNA follows: TGCGCCAGCAGCATTGTGGGCGATACGCAGTATTTT.

This clonotype was seen a few times. This chain connects TRBV20-1 to TRBJ1-3; no definite D call. There are 13 residues in the CDR3. The V end lost 7 bases, the J end lost 0 bases, and 10 bases lay between the germline ends. Germline V lookup: CDR1 DFQATT, CDR2 SNEGSKA (reference sequence). This CDR3 is CSVRIGSGNTIYF. DNA for the CDR3: TGCAGTGTTAGGATCGGCTCTGGAAACACCATATATTTT.

This clonotype was found many times. J is TRBJ1-1 and V is TRBV4-3; the D gene is possibly TRBD1 (5 bases). This CDR3 is 13 amino acids long. Trimming removed 0 bases at V and 8 bases at J, with 10 bases between. Germline assignment: CDR1 LGHNA and CDR2 YSLEER. CDR3: CASSQDTPGEAFF. The CDR3 coding sequence is TGCGCCAGCAGCCAAGATACGCCAGGGGAAGCTTTCTTT.

This clonotype was found a few times. The gene calls are TRBV11-2 and TRBJ2-5; 13 bases align to TRBD2. The CDR3 has 18 amino acids. Losses at the gene ends were 4 bases for V and 1 base for J; bases not matched to a gene: 9. Per germline, CDR1 SGHAT and CDR2 FQNNGV. CDR3 sequence (DNA): TGTGCCAGCAGCTGGGGGGGGACTAGCGGGGTTATCCAAGAGACCCAGTACTTC. This codes for CASSWGGTSGVIQETQYF.

At least ten counts were recorded for this clonotype. V is TRBV20-1 and J is TRBJ2-7; 11 bases align to TRBD1. This CDR3 is built from 13 residues. Germline V gives CDR1 DFQATT, CDR2 SNEGSKA (reference sequence). V was pared by 6 bases and J by 4 bases, with 5 bases of the junction left unmatched. DNA of the CDR3: TGCAGTGCCCCGGGACAGGGGGATTACGAGCAGTACGTC. Protein: CSAPGQGDYEQYV.

In its sample, this clonotype was seen many times. The J gene is TRBJ1-5, the V gene TRBV20-1; 8 positions match TRBD1. The CDR3 extends over 13 amino acids. Germline CDR1 DFQATT, CDR2 SNEGSKA (reference sequence). The V segment lost 6 bases and the J segment 7 bases; nucleotides outside the gene matches: 8. The CDR3 region is CSAIQGARQPQHF. As DNA, the CDR3 is TGCAGTGCCATTCAGGGGGCGCGACAGCCCCAGCATTTT.

In its sample, this clonotype was seen many times. The rearrangement joins TRBV29-1 to TRBJ1-6; tentatively, D is TRBD1 (5 bases). Trimming cost V 4 bases and J 5 bases, with 12 bases left between them. Germline lookup yields CDR1 SQVTM and CDR2 ANQGSEA. The CDR3 has 14 amino acids. The CDR3 is CSVGDGLNNSPLHF. The CDR3 nucleotides read TGCAGCGTTGGGGACGGCCTGAATAATTCACCCCTCCACTTT.

This clonotype was detected many times. The V call is TRBV7-6, the J call TRBJ2-5; no clear D. CDR3 length: 15 amino acids. V was trimmed by 5 bases and J by 14 bases, leaving 27 bases between them. Per germline, CDR1 SGHVS and CDR2 FNYEAQ. CDR3 sequence (DNA): TGTGCCAGCAGCCCCGAGCCAAAACCCTCAGTCCTTAATTACTTC. Translation gives CASSPEPKPSVLNYF.

This clonotype was detected only a few times. The chain is built from TRBV6-1 and TRBJ2-2; 8 nucleotides agree with TRBD1. V shed 5 bases, J shed 7 bases, and the junction held 9 bases outside the gene matches. Germline V lookup: CDR1 MNHNS, CDR2 SASEGT. The CDR3 covers 15 residues. CDR3 nucleotide sequence: TGTGCCAGCAGTCTTCTCAGGGGGCTTGGCGGGGAGCTGTTTTTT. It yields the protein CASSLLRGLGGELFF.

There are many counts of this clonotype. J is TRBJ2-5 and V is TRBV6-5, with D tentatively TRBD1 (6 bases). The length of the CDR3 is 15 residues. Trimming removed 0 bases from V and 1 base from J, with 9 bases in between. Germline loops: CDR1 MNHEY, CDR2 SVGAGI. CDR3 residues: CASSYSPGAQETQYF. CDR3 nucleotide sequence: TGTGCCAGCAGTTACTCGCCAGGGGCCCAAGAGACCCAGTACTTC.

J is TRBJ2-5 and V is TRBV7-9; 7 bases are shared with TRBD2. V lost 2 bases and J lost 2; bases outside the gene matches: 5. The length of the CDR3 is 15 residues. From germline, CDR1 is SEHNR and CDR2 FQNEAQ (reference sequence). The CDR3 here is CASSLRGGPQETQYF. In DNA, the CDR3 is TGTGCCAGCAGCTTACGGGGAGGGCCACAAGAGACCCAGTACTTC.

This clonotype was detected ten times or more. The V and J genes are TRBV5-1 and TRBJ2-1; D gene uncertain. Trimming took 4 bases from V and 1 from J, leaving 15 bases between them. Germline V gene sequence: CDR1 SGHRS, CDR2 YFSETQ. This CDR3 region has 16 residues. CDR3 residues: CASSLDPSESYNEQFF. CDR3 coding DNA: TGCGCCAGCAGCCTAGACCCCAGCGAATCCTACAATGAGCAGTTCTTC.

J is TRBJ1-4 and V is TRBV6-2 or TRBV6-3; D gene ambiguous. The V end was cut by 11 bases, the J end by 7 bases, with 17 bases between. CDR3 size: 13 residues. Per the germline V gene, CDR1 is MNHEY and CDR2 is SVGEGT. The CDR3 reads CAVTRPLGEKLFF. CDR3 coding DNA: TGTGCCGTAACGCGCCCCCTCGGTGAAAAACTGTTTTTT.

In its sample, this clonotype was seen once. A much larger clone differs from this one at a single base, so this may be a read error. The gene calls are TRBV5-6 and TRBJ1-2; D call uncertain. CDR1 is SGHDT, CDR2 YYEEEE, per germline. This CDR3 comprises 14 residues. DNA for the CDR3: TGTGCCAGCAGCTTCGTCCGGAGTAACTATGCCTACACCTTC. Translating gives CASSFVRSNYAYTF. The entire variable domain, with the rest obtained from reference TRBV5-6 and TRBJ1-2, is as follows: DAGVTQSPTHLIKTRGQQVTLRCSPKSGHDTVSWYQQALGQGPQFIFQYYEEEERQRGNFPDRFSGHQFPNYSSELNVNALLLGDSALYLCASSFVRSNYAYTFGSGTRLTVV.

This clonotype was detected ten times or more. The chain combines TRBV6-6 with TRBJ2-5, with D possibly TRBD2 on 6 matching bases. Germline loops: CDR1 MNHNY, CDR2 SVGAGI (reference sequence). Trimming cost V 4 bases and J 5 bases, with 11 bases left between them. This CDR3 comprises 13 residues. CDR3 nucleotides: TGTGCCAGCAGTTTCTCGGGACTGGAGACCCAGTACTTC. It translates to CASSFSGLETQYF.

This rearrangement joins TRBV20-1 to TRBJ2-1, with unresolved D. Germline lookup yields CDR1 DFQATT and CDR2 SNEGSKA (reference sequence). V was shortened by 0 bases and J by 0 bases, with 9 bases between the two germline ends. This CDR3 region has 15 residues. The DNA of the CDR3 is TGCAGTGCTAGAGATAGTGCAGTCTCCTACAATGAGCAGTTCTTC. Translation: CSARDSAVSYNEQFF.

This clonotype has only a few counts. This chain links TRBV7-3 with TRBJ2-5, with D unresolved. Per germline, CDR1 SGHTA and CDR2 FQGTGA. The CDR3 runs 13 residues. V gave up 2 bases and J gave up 5 bases, with 9 bases separating them. CDR3 bases: TGTGCCAGCAGCTTATCCTCACTTGAGACCCAGTACTTC. This translates into CASSLSSLETQYF.

The chain links TRBV7-8 to TRBJ2-7; D is tentatively TRBD1 or TRBD2 (5 bases each). Germline V gives CDR1 SGHVS, CDR2 FQNEAQ. The CDR3 consists of 13 residues. V lost 5 bases and J 0 bases, leaving 8 bases between the germline ends. CDR3 loop: CASSRGDSYEQYV. The CDR3 DNA reads TGTGCCAGCAGCCGAGGGGACTCCTACGAGCAGTACGTC.